The present TCR beta chain was sequenced within a study of identical twins. The germline CDR1 and CDR2 sequences are SGHVT and SQSDAQ. This CDR3 spans 11 amino acids. Trimming removed 3 bases from V and 7 bases from J, with 6 bases in between. A single record per CDR3 protein comes from TCRdb applying MiXCR to the 5' RACE reads. The table has about 200,000 distinct CDR3 sequences, about 6.7% seen once. These data were also reused for a study on T cells expressing NK-cell markers. That work adds: A range of roughly 1.0-8% of CD8+ T cells consisted of dominant NKG2C+ clonotypes in 5 or 6 donors.

Source material: CD8+ T cells sorted from blood. The genes are TRBV7-4 and TRBJ2-5; maybe TRBD2 (5 bases). The sequence derives from a woman aged 18 to 35 in good health. CDR3 bases: TGTGCCAGCAGCTTTGGACTGACCCAGTACTTC. Translating it yields CASSFGLTQYF.